A selection of T cell receptor beta chains follows, all from one sample in a study of T cells in Graves' hyperthyroidism and ophthalmopathy. MiXCR was run by TCRdb on the multiplex PCR reads, yielding one entry per CDR3 protein. Of 500,000 to 800,000 distinct CDR3 sequences listed, just under 45% are singletons. Sequencing input: peripheral blood or thyroid tissue (not recorded which). These receptors came from an adult man with Graves' disease, either hyperthyroidism or ophthalmopathy (not recorded which). CDR3s include the opening cysteine and the closing phenylalanine or tryptophan. Fields, in order: J gene, clone size, V gene, D gene, CDR3 DNA, CDR3 protein. The D gene is left open where the match is weak. The size entry is marked missing in some rows and otherwise reads once, few, many or a size class.

J: TRBJ2-7; size: many; V: TRBV29-1; D: NA; DNA: TGCAGCGTTGTTCGCGGGACCCACGAGCAGTACTTC; CDR3: CSVVRGTHEQYF
J: TRBJ1-1; size: few; V: TRBV19; D: TRBD1; DNA: TGTGCCAGTATGACCACAGGGGTGGTCGAAGCTTTCTTT; CDR3: CASMTTGVVEAFF
J: TRBJ1-2; size: few; V: TRBV7-8; D: TRBD1; DNA: TGTGCCAGCAGCCATTCAGGGGGCGGTGGCTACACCTTC; CDR3: CASSHSGGGGYTF
J: TRBJ1-1; size: many; V: TRBV19; D: TRBD1; DNA: TGTGCCAGTAGTATCGGGACAGGGGGCACTGAAGCTTTCTTT; CDR3: CASSIGTGGTEAFF
J: TRBJ2-5; size: NA; V: TRBV25-1; D: NA; DNA: TGTGCCAGCAGTGAGGACGCGCAGACCCAGTACTTC; CDR3: CASSEDAQTQYF
J: TRBJ1-5; size: few; V: TRBV9; D: NA; DNA: TGTGCCAGCAGCGTAGGCTACAGCAACAATCAGCCCCAGCATTTT; CDR3: CASSVGYSNNQPQHF
J: TRBJ1-5; size: NA; V: TRBV9; D: NA; DNA: TGTGCCAGCAGGCGAGCGGGCAATCAGCCCCAGCATTTT; CDR3: CASRRAGNQPQHF
J: TRBJ1-4; size: NA; V: TRBV25-1; D: TRBD1; DNA: TGTGCCAGCGTAGACAGGGACGGGGGGCGTGAAAAACTGTTTTTT; CDR3: CASVDRDGGREKLFF
J: TRBJ1-6; size: many; V: TRBV7-8; D: NA; DNA: TGTGCCAGCAGCTTATCCGGTCAGGGGAGCTATAATTCACCCCTCCACTTT; CDR3: CASSLSGQGSYNSPLHF
J: TRBJ1-6; size: NA; V: TRBV6-1; D: NA; DNA: TGTGCCAGCAGTGAACTTGGGAGTATGAATTCACCCCTCCGCTTT; CDR3: CASSELGSMNSPLRF
J: TRBJ1-2; size: NA; V: TRBV10-3; D: TRBD1; DNA: TGTGCCATCAGTGCCCGGACAGGGATGGTCTATGGCTACACCTTC; CDR3: CAISARTGMVYGYTF
J: TRBJ1-1; size: NA; V: TRBV2; D: NA; DNA: TGTGCCAGCGGCCTTAGTACTGAAGCTTTCTTT; CDR3: CASGLSTEAFF
J: TRBJ2-5; size: few; V: TRBV11-2; D: NA; DNA: TGTGCCAGCAGCGAGCCCACAGGGCCCCCGACGTGGGGGTACCAAGAGACCCAGTACTTC; CDR3: CASSEPTGPPTWGYQETQYF
J: TRBJ2-7; size: NA; V: TRBV14; D: TRBD2; DNA: TGTGCCAGCAGCCATCCCGGACTAGCGGGAGTTTTACCCTACGAGCAGTACTTC; CDR3: CASSHPGLAGVLPYEQYF
J: TRBJ1-5; size: many; V: TRBV2; D: NA; DNA: TGTGCCAGCAGTGAAGCGCAGGGCAATCAGCCCCAGCATTTT; CDR3: CASSEAQGNQPQHF
J: TRBJ2-5; size: many; V: TRBV7-2; D: NA; DNA: TGTGCCAGCAGCCCACAGTACAGGGAGGAGACCCAGTACTTC; CDR3: CASSPQYREETQYF
J: TRBJ1-3; size: many; V: TRBV2; D: NA; DNA: TGTGCCAGCAGCGCTGACAGGTCCGGAAACACCATATATTTT; CDR3: CASSADRSGNTIYF
J: TRBJ1-3; size: NA; V: TRBV5-1; D: TRBD1; DNA: TGCGCCAGCAGCTTGGAGGCAGGGGGCCTCACCATATATTTT; CDR3: CASSLEAGGLTIYF
J: TRBJ1-6; size: NA; V: TRBV7-2; D: NA; DNA: TGTGCCAGCAGCTTAGCGGGCGGGGGTGTAAGCCCCAATTCACCCCTCCACTTT; CDR3: CASSLAGGGVSPNSPLHF
J: TRBJ2-5; size: NA; V: TRBV6-5; D: TRBD2; DNA: TGTGCCAGCAGCTTAGTCCGGGCGGGGGTTCGAGAGACCCAGTACTTC; CDR3: CASSLVRAGVRETQYF
J: TRBJ1-1; size: few; V: TRBV7-9; D: NA; DNA: TGTGCCAGCAGCTTAGTAGGGACCCTGGGAACTGAAGCTTTCTTT; CDR3: CASSLVGTLGTEAFF
J: TRBJ1-6; size: NA; V: TRBV29-1; D: NA; DNA: TGCAGCGTTGCGGTTGGCGCCACAGCCGGCTCCTATAATTCACCCCTCCACTTT; CDR3: CSVAVGATAGSYNSPLHF
J: TRBJ2-2; size: NA; V: TRBV14; D: NA; DNA: TGTGCCAGCAGCCCAGGCGCCCCCGGGGAGCTGTTTTTT; CDR3: CASSPGAPGELFF
J: TRBJ2-5; size: few; V: TRBV14; D: TRBD1; DNA: TGTGCCAGCTCCAAGGACAGGGCGGACGAGACCCAGTACTTC; CDR3: CASSKDRADETQYF
J: TRBJ2-5; size: few; V: TRBV2; D: NA; DNA: TGTGCCAGCAGCCGTCGGGGAGAAGAGACCCAGTACTTC; CDR3: CASSRRGEETQYF
J: TRBJ1-1; size: many; V: TRBV2; D: NA; DNA: TGTGCCAGCAGGATGACTACTGAAGCTTTCTTT; CDR3: CASRMTTEAFF
J: TRBJ1-1; size: many; V: TRBV29-1; D: NA; DNA: TGCAGCGTACGGGGTCGCGGAGAAGCTTTCTTT; CDR3: CSVRGRGEAFF
J: TRBJ2-7; size: many; V: TRBV5-1; D: NA; DNA: TGCGCCAGCAGCTTGGACGCAGGGACCGAGCAGTACTTC; CDR3: CASSLDAGTEQYF
J: TRBJ1-6; size: many; V: TRBV20-1; D: TRBD1; DNA: TGCAGTGCTTTGACAGGGACTCTCACCCTCCACTTT; CDR3: CSALTGTLTLHF
J: TRBJ1-1; size: NA; V: TRBV12-3/TRBV12-4; D: NA; DNA: TGTGCCAGCAGTCTAGGTTACCACACTGAAGCTTTCTTT; CDR3: CASSLGYHTEAFF
J: TRBJ1-2; size: once; V: TRBV7-9; D: TRBD1; DNA: TGTGCCAGCAGCCCTCGGACAGGAAATAGCGGCTACACCTTC; CDR3: CASSPRTGNSGYTF
J: TRBJ2-6; size: NA; V: TRBV7-6; D: NA; DNA: TGTGCCAGCAGCTTAGCCAGGGACTCTGGGGCCTCCGTCCTGACTTTC; CDR3: CASSLARDSGASVLTF
J: TRBJ2-5; size: NA; V: TRBV2; D: NA; DNA: TGTGCCAGCAGTGACGTGGGGGGCCGTCGGGGGGAGACCCAGTACTTC; CDR3: CASSDVGGRRGETQYF
J: TRBJ2-2; size: NA; V: TRBV10-3; D: NA; DNA: TGTGCCATCAGTGAGACAGGGATCCACACCGGGGAGCTGTTTTTT; CDR3: CAISETGIHTGELFF
J: TRBJ1-3; size: few; V: TRBV9; D: NA; DNA: TGTGCCAGCAGCGTGAGAGGAGGGCCATACTCTGGAAACACCATATATTTT; CDR3: CASSVRGGPYSGNTIYF
J: TRBJ1-6; size: NA; V: TRBV7-9; D: NA; DNA: TGTGCCAGCAGCTTAAATCCGGGGGCGTATTCACCCCTCCACTTT; CDR3: CASSLNPGAYSPLHF
J: TRBJ2-2; size: NA; V: TRBV9; D: NA; DNA: TGTGCCAGCAGCCAGGGTCCAGGGACCGGGGAGCTGTTTTTT; CDR3: CASSQGPGTGELFF
J: TRBJ1-4; size: NA; V: TRBV5-1; D: NA; DNA: TGCGCCAGCAGCATGCCGGAACCGAATGAAAAACTGTTTTTT; CDR3: CASSMPEPNEKLFF
J: TRBJ1-4; size: NA; V: TRBV7-6; D: TRBD1; DNA: TGTGCCAGCAGCTTATCGACAGGGGGCGTGGGTGAAAAACTGTTTTTT; CDR3: CASSLSTGGVGEKLFF
J: TRBJ2-5; size: NA; V: TRBV5-1; D: NA; DNA: TGCGCCAGCAGCTTTTCGGGGGCACAGGGCGAGACCCAGTACTTC; CDR3: CASSFSGAQGETQYF
J: TRBJ1-2; size: NA; V: TRBV10-3; D: TRBD1; DNA: TGTGCCATCAGTCCAGGGACAGGGCGAGGCTACACCTTC; CDR3: CAISPGTGRGYTF
J: TRBJ2-5; size: NA; V: TRBV29-1; D: NA; DNA: TGCAGCGTCGCTACAGGGCTAGTAGAGACCCAGTACTTC; CDR3: CSVATGLVETQYF
J: TRBJ2-7; size: NA; V: TRBV25-1; D: TRBD1; DNA: TGTGCCGGACAGGGGATGAGCTACGAGCAGTACTTC; CDR3: CAGQGMSYEQYF
J: TRBJ2-7; size: NA; V: TRBV10-3; D: TRBD2; DNA: TGTGCCACAACCGCGGGAGGCTCCTACGGGCAGTACTTC; CDR3: CATTAGGSYGQYF
J: TRBJ1-2; size: NA; V: TRBV7-8; D: NA; DNA: TGTGCCAGCAGCTTGGGATGGATCTTC; CDR3: CASSLGWIF
J: TRBJ2-7; size: NA; V: TRBV6-5; D: TRBD2; DNA: TGTGCCAGCAGTTACCCCGGGGAGGGGCGGCAGTACTTC; CDR3: CASSYPGEGRQYF
J: TRBJ2-7; size: few; V: TRBV29-1; D: NA; DNA: TGCAGCTCAACAAAGAGGTCAGGGGGGACCGACTTGGCCTACGAGCAGTACTTC; CDR3: CSSTKRSGGTDLAYEQYF
J: TRBJ1-2; size: few; V: TRBV12-3/TRBV12-4; D: NA; DNA: TGTGCCAGCAGCCGCAAATGGGGCGGCTACACCTTC; CDR3: CASSRKWGGYTF
J: TRBJ1-5; size: NA; V: TRBV4-1; D: TRBD1; DNA: TGCGCCAGCAGCCAGGGACAGGGGACGAGCAATCAGCCCCAGCATTTT; CDR3: CASSQGQGTSNQPQHF
J: TRBJ2-5; size: few; V: TRBV7-8; D: NA; DNA: TGTGCCAGCAGCTTAGTCTCGGCGGGGGCCCAGAAGACCCAGTACTTC; CDR3: CASSLVSAGAQKTQYF
J: TRBJ1-6; size: many; V: TRBV10-3; D: NA; DNA: TGTGCCATCAGTGAGTCCGGGACGGTTGATAATTCACCCCTCCACTTT; CDR3: CAISESGTVDNSPLHF
J: TRBJ1-1; size: few; V: TRBV5-1; D: NA; DNA: TGCGCCAGCAGCTTGGAGGGGGTGATGAACACTGAAGCTTTCTTT; CDR3: CASSLEGVMNTEAFF
J: TRBJ1-2; size: few; V: TRBV7-9; D: NA; DNA: TGTGCCAGCAGCCAAGATTTAAGGACGGCCTACACCTTC; CDR3: CASSQDLRTAYTF
J: TRBJ1-5; size: few; V: TRBV19; D: NA; DNA: TGTGCCAGTAGTATAGGAGTCGGCAGACATAATCAGCCCCAGCATTTT; CDR3: CASSIGVGRHNQPQHF